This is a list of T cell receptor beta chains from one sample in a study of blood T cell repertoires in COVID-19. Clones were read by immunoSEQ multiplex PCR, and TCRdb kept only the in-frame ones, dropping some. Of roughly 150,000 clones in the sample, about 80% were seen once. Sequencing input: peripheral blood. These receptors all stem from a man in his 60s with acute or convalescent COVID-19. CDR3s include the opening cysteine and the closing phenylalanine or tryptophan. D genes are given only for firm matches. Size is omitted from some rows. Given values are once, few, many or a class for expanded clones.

CDR3 protein: CASSFVQTNEKLFF; CDR3 DNA: TGTGCCAGCAGCTTTGTCCAAACTAATGAAAAACTGTTTTTT; clone size: .; D gene: .; J gene: TRBJ1-4; V gene: TRBV5-8
CDR3 protein: CASSLRRTVDNYGYTF; CDR3 DNA: TGTGCCAGCAGCCTCCGAAGGACAGTTGATAACTATGGCTACACCTTC; clone size: .; D gene: .; J gene: TRBJ1-2; V gene: TRBV3-1/TRBV3-2
CDR3 protein: CASSPPGQGRGQPQHF; CDR3 DNA: TGTGCCAGCAGTCCCCCGGGACAGGGAAGAGGGCAGCCCCAGCATTTT; clone size: .; D gene: TRBD1; J gene: TRBJ1-5; V gene: TRBV6-6
CDR3 protein: CASSYGSGGALDTQYF; CDR3 DNA: TGTGCCAGCAGTTACGGTAGCGGGGGGGCCTTAGATACGCAGTATTTT; clone size: .; D gene: TRBD2; J gene: TRBJ2-3; V gene: TRBV6-6
CDR3 protein: CASSLRSTDTQYF; CDR3 DNA: TGTGCCAGCAGTTTGCGGAGCACAGATACGCAGTATTTT; clone size: .; D gene: .; J gene: TRBJ2-3; V gene: TRBV12-3/TRBV12-4
CDR3 protein: CASSQGGAGVAFEQYF; CDR3 DNA: TGTGCCAGCAGCCAAGGGGGAGCAGGGGTTGCGTTCGAGCAGTACTTC; clone size: once; D gene: .; J gene: TRBJ2-7; V gene: TRBV11-2
CDR3 protein: CASSGPPYEKLFF; CDR3 DNA: TGTGCCAGCAGTGGGCCCCCATATGAAAAACTGTTTTTT; clone size: .; D gene: .; J gene: TRBJ1-4; V gene: TRBV12-3/TRBV12-4
CDR3 protein: CASSLGPGGTDTQYF; CDR3 DNA: TGTGCCAGCAGTTTGGGCCCCGGTGGCACAGATACGCAGTATTTT; clone size: .; D gene: .; J gene: TRBJ2-3; V gene: TRBV27
CDR3 protein: CASSKGRDYGYTF; CDR3 DNA: TGTGCCAGTAGTAAGGGCAGGGATTATGGCTACACCTTC; clone size: .; D gene: .; J gene: TRBJ1-2; V gene: TRBV19
CDR3 protein: CASSTRRQLNYGYTF; CDR3 DNA: TGTGCCAGTAGTACCCGAAGACAGCTGAACTATGGCTACACCTTC; clone size: once; D gene: .; J gene: TRBJ1-2; V gene: TRBV19
CDR3 protein: CASSTAGSSYEQYF; CDR3 DNA: TGTGCCAGTAGTACCGCCGGGAGCTCCTACGAGCAGTACTTC; clone size: .; D gene: .; J gene: TRBJ2-7; V gene: TRBV19
CDR3 protein: CASSLDLRQPQHF; CDR3 DNA: TGTGCCAGCAGCTTAGATCTGCGTCAGCCCCAGCATTTT; clone size: few; D gene: .; J gene: TRBJ1-5; V gene: TRBV7-8
CDR3 protein: CASAWSGRPSYNEQFF; CDR3 DNA: TGTGCCAGCGCATGGAGCGGGAGGCCTTCATACAATGAGCAGTTCTTC; clone size: .; D gene: TRBD2; J gene: TRBJ2-1; V gene: TRBV5-6
CDR3 protein: CAISGQGGEQPQHF; CDR3 DNA: TGTGCCATCAGCGGACAGGGCGGAGAACAGCCCCAGCATTTT; clone size: .; D gene: TRBD1; J gene: TRBJ1-5; V gene: TRBV10-3
CDR3 protein: CSVGHQSGGKSTGELFF; CDR3 DNA: TGCAGCGTTGGTCACCAATCCGGAGGTAAAAGCACCGGGGAGCTGTTTTTT; clone size: .; D gene: .; J gene: TRBJ2-2; V gene: TRBV29-1
CDR3 protein: CASSLGRGREQYF; CDR3 DNA: TGTGCCAGCAGCTTAGGACGGGGGAGAGAGCAGTACTTC; clone size: once; D gene: .; J gene: TRBJ2-7; V gene: TRBV11-3
CDR3 protein: CASSPGTGDTQYF; CDR3 DNA: TGTGCCAGCTCACCGGGGACAGGGGATACGCAGTATTTT; clone size: .; D gene: TRBD1; J gene: TRBJ2-3; V gene: TRBV18
CDR3 protein: CASSLAQGPQHF; CDR3 DNA: TGTGCCAGCAGCTTAGCCCAGGGACCCCAGCATTTT; clone size: .; D gene: .; J gene: TRBJ1-5; V gene: TRBV7-9